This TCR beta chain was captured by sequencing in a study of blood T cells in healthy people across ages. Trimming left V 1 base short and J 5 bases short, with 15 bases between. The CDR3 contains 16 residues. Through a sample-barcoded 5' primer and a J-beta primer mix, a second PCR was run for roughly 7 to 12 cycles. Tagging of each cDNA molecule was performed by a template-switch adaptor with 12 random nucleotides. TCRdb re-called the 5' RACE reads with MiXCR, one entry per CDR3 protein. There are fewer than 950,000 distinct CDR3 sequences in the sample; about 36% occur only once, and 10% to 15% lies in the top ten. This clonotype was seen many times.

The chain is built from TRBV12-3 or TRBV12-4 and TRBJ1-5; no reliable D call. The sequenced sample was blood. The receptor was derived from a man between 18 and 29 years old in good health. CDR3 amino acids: CASSLGVSASYQPQHF. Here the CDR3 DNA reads TGTGCCAGCAGTTTAGGTGTATCGGCTTCCTATCAGCCCCAGCATTTT.